The source of this T cell receptor (beta chain) is a study of regulatory T cells in long-lasting Graves disease. Construction of TCR beta libraries relied on iRepertoire HTBI primers and on Arm-PCR targeting CDR3 regions. TCRdb passed the multiplex PCR reads through MiXCR, listing each CDR3 protein once. The table records about 200,000 distinct CDR3 sequences, around a fifth of them present only once. Study-level results: TRBV28, TRBJ1-2 and TRBJ2-5 were favored in persistent disease.

In this sample, this clonotype turned up many times. The antigen is unknown. Noted time point: newly diagnosed GD, antithyroid drugs for less than 3 months. From RNA extracted from PBMCs, the TCR library was made. Unmatched junction bases numbered 9, after V lost 8 bases and J lost 7 bases. This CDR3 has 14 amino acids. Germline V gene sequence: CDR1 SNHLY, CDR2 FYNNEI. Separately, the same data were catalogued under a study of T cells in Graves' hyperthyroidism and ophthalmopathy. That paper adds: Thyroid ultrasound, orbital computed tomography, clinical symptoms, and serum thyroxine and TRAb underpinned diagnoses.

Sequences were derived from peripheral blood mononuclear cells (PBMCs), sampled at new diagnosis, from a patient treated with antithyroid drugs. V usage is TRBV2 and J usage is TRBJ2-1; 9 nucleotides line up with TRBD1. The receptor's source is a woman aged 25 to 39 with Graves disease. The CDR3 bases are TGTGCCAGCCGGGTCCTACAGGGGGCAAATGAGCAGTTCTTC. Protein product: CASRVLQGANEQFF.